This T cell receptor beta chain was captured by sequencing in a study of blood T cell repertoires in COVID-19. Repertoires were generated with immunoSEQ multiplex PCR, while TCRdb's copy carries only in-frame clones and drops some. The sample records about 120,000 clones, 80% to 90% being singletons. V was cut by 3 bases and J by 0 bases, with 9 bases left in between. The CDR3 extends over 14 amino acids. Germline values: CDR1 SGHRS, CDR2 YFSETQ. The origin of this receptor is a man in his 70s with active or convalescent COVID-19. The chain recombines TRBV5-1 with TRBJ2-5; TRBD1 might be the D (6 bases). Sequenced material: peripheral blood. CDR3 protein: CASSSWTDQETQYF. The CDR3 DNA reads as TGCGCCAGCAGCTCTTGGACAGACCAAGAGACCCAGTACTTC.